Following are 9 T cell receptor beta chains from one sample sequenced in a study of T cells after somatic rescue of genetic block. This table comes from immunoSEQ multiplex PCR, and its TCRdb copy is limited to in-frame clones, with some not included. Of some 67,000 clones in the sample, 92% were seen once. Sequenced: peripheral blood mononuclear cells (PBMCs). The receptors derive from a man aged 40-49 years.

V is TRBV18 and J is TRBJ2-5, with D possibly called TRBD1 or TRBD2 (5 bases each). This CDR3 region has 15 residues. Germline CDR1 KGHSH, CDR2 LQKENI. V was pared by 6 bases and J by 4 bases, with 18 bases between. The CDR3 region has the DNA TGTGCCAGCTCCGCCGGATGGGGGTTGGGAGAGACCCAGTACTTC. It yields the protein CASSAGWGLGETQYF.

The genes are TRBV6-5 and TRBJ2-1; D not certain. Germline V gene lookup returns CDR1 MNHEY and CDR2 SVGAGI. V was trimmed by 2 bases and J by 2 bases, leaving 7 bases between them. The CDR3 consists of 14 residues. Here the CDR3 reads CASSYRGPYNEQFF. DNA for the CDR3: TGTGCCAGCAGTTACCGAGGTCCCTACAATGAGCAGTTCTTC.

This chain links TRBV18 with TRBJ1-2, with TRBD1 matching 8 bases. Germline V CDR1 and CDR2: KGHSH, LQKENI. CDR3 length: 14 residues. The J segment lost 6 bases and the V segment lost 3 bases, leaving 6 bases of the junction unmatched. The CDR3 sequence: CASSPPGQENGYTF. The DNA for the CDR3 is TGTGCCAGCTCACCGCCGGGACAGGAGAATGGCTACACCTTC. Based on the CDR3 plus reference TRBV18 and TRBJ1-2, the full variable domain is NAGVMQNPRHLVRRRGQEARLRCSPMKGHSHVYWYRQLPEEGLKFMVYLQKENIIDESGMPKERFSAEFPKEGPSILRIQQVVRGDSAAYFCASSPPGQENGYTFGSGTRLTVV.

The chain recombines TRBV11-2 with TRBJ2-2, with TRBD1 matching 7 bases. Looked up from germline, CDR1 is SGHAT and CDR2 is FQNNGV. The CDR3 runs 15 residues. The V and J ends lost 4 bases and 4 bases, in that order; junction bases with no gene match: 6. In nucleotides, the CDR3 is TGTGCCAGCAGCTCGGACAGGACCTTCACCGGGGAGCTGTTTTTT. Translating gives CASSSDRTFTGELFF.

The chain couples TRBV28 to TRBJ1-1, with a possible D match to TRBD1 (6 bases). CDR1 and CDR2 from the germline V gene are MDHEN and SYDVKM. V gave up 6 bases and J gave up 0 bases, with 11 bases separating them. There are 14 residues in the CDR3. Here the CDR3 DNA reads TGTGCCAGCAGATTGGACAGCATGAACACTGAAGCTTTCTTT. Its translation: CASRLDSMNTEAFF.

V and J are TRBV5-8 and TRBJ2-5; 8 bases line up with TRBD1. Germline CDR1 is SGHTS and CDR2 is YDEGEE. V was pared by 4 bases and J by 5 bases, with 10 bases of the junction left unmatched. The CDR3 runs to 15 residues. Written as DNA, the CDR3 is TGTGCCAGCAGCCCAGGGACAGGCAGTTGGGAGACCCAGTACTTC. Its protein is CASSPGTGSWETQYF.

The chain carries TRBV5-1 and TRBJ2-1; D possibly corresponds to TRBD1 (6 bases). This CDR3 has 14 residues. The V end lost 6 bases, the J end lost 4 bases, and 14 bases lay between the germline ends. Germline CDR1 is SGHRS and CDR2 is YFSETQ. The CDR3 DNA reads TGCGCCAGCATGTGGGGGCACTCTTACAATGAGCAGTTCTTC. Amino acids: CASMWGHSYNEQFF. Full variable domain (remainder filled in from reference TRBV5-1 and TRBJ2-1): KAGVTQTPRYLIKTRGQQVTLSCSPISGHRSVSWYQQTPGQGLQFLFEYFSETQRNKGNFPGRFSGRQFSNSRSEMNVSTLELGDSALYLCASMWGHSYNEQFFGPGTRLTVL.

The chain recombines TRBV7-9 with TRBJ1-4; 7 nucleotides agree with TRBD1. Per the germline V gene, CDR1 is SEHNR and CDR2 is FQNEAQ (reference sequence). CDR3 length: 15 residues. The V gene end was trimmed by 5 bases and the J gene end by 0 bases; junction bases not matched to a gene: 3. The DNA for the CDR3 is TGTGCCAGCAGCACCGGGACAGCAACTAATGAAAAACTGTTTTTT. Its translation is CASSTGTATNEKLFF.

The chain carries TRBV6-4 and TRBJ2-2, with 7 bases fitting TRBD1. Losses at the gene ends were 4 bases for V and 4 bases for J; bases not matched to a gene: 3. Germline lookup yields CDR1 MRHNA and CDR2 SNTAGT. The CDR3 consists of 14 residues. CDR3 nucleotide sequence: TGTGCCAGCAGTGGACAGGGTGGCACCGGGGAGCTGTTTTTT. Translating it yields CASSGQGGTGELFF.